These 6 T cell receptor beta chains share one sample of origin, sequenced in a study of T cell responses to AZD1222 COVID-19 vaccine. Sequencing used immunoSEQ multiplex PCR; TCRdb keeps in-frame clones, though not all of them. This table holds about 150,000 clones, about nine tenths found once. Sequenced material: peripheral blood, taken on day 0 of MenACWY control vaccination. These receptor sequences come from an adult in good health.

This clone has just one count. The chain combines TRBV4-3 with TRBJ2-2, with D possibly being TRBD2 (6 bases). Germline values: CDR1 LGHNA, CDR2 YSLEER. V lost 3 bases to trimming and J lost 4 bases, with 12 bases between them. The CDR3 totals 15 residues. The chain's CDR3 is CASSQWRGGTGELFF. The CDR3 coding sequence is TGCGCCAGCAGCCAGTGGCGGGGTGGCACCGGGGAGCTGTTTTTT.

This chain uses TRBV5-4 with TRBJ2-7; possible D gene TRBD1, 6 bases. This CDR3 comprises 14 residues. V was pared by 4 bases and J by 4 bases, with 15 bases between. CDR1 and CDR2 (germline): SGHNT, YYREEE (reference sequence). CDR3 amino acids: CASSPDMGAYEQYV. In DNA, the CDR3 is TGTGCCAGCAGCCCGGATATGGGGGCATACGAGCAGTACGTC.

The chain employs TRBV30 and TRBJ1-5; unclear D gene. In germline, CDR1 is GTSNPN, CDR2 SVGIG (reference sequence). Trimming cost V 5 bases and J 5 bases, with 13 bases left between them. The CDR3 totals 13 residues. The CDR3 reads CAWGLGVDQPQHF. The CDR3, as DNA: TGTGCCTGGGGCCTTGGGGTCGATCAGCCCCAGCATTTT.

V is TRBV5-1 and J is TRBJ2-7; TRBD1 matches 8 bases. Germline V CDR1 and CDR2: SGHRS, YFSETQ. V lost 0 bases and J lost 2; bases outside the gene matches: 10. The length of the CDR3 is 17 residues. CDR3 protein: CASSLGYGQGSAYEQYF. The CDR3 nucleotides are TGCGCCAGCAGCTTGGGATACGGACAGGGTAGCGCCTACGAGCAGTACTTC.

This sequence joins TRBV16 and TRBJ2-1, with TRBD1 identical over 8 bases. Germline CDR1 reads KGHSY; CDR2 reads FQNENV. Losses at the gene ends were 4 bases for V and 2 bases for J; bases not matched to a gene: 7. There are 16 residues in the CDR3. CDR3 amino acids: CASSLNTGGTYNEQFF. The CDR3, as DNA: TGTGCCAGCAGCCTCAATACAGGGGGTACCTACAATGAGCAGTTCTTC. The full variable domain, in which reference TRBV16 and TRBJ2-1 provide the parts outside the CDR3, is GEEVAQTPKHLVRGEGQKAKLYCAPIKGHSYVFWYQQVLKNEFKFLISFQNENVFDETGMPKERFSAKCLPNSPCSLEIQATKLEDSAVYFCASSLNTGGTYNEQFFGPGTRLTVL.

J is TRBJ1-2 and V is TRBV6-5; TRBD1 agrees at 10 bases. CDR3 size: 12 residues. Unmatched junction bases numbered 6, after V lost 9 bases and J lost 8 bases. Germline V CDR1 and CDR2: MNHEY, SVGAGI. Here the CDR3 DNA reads TGTGCCAGTCGACAGGGGGCTTGGGGCTACACCTTC. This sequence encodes CASRQGAWGYTF.